Listed here are 29 T cell receptor beta chains from one sample, sequenced in a study of T-cell reconstitution after alpha-beta-depleted transplantation in children. Unique molecular identifiers were incorporated when the TCRbeta library was constructed. TCRdb recomputed calls from the PCR reads with MiXCR, one row per CDR3 protein. The table has about 360,000 distinct CDR3 sequences, 10% to 15% seen once. The starting material was PBMCs, obtained from the stem cell graft. Every receptor here comes from a human donor who donated a stem cell graft to a child with Fanconi anemia.

This clonotype was observed a few times. V and J are TRBV11-2 and TRBJ2-6; D may be TRBD1 (5 bases). Germline-derived CDR1 and CDR2 are SGHAT and FQNNGV. The CDR3 is made up of 15 amino acids. Trimming took off 5 bases at V and 1 base at J, with 9 bases between the two ends. CDR3 sequence reads: CASSLSGSGANVLTF. The CDR3 region has the DNA TGTGCCAGCAGCCTCTCAGGGTCTGGGGCCAACGTCCTGACTTTC. The variable domain in full, with the rest retrieved from reference TRBV11-2 and TRBJ2-6, is EAGVAQSPRYKIIEKRQSVAFWCNPISGHATLYWYQQILGQGPKLLIQFQNNGVVDDSQLPKDRFSAERLKGVDSTLKIQPAKLEDSAVYLCASSLSGSGANVLTFGAGSRLTVL.

CDR3 bases: TGTGCCATCAGCCTGGGACAGGGCTATGGCTACACCTTC. Amino acid sequence: CAISLGQGYGYTF. The chain combines TRBV10-3 with TRBJ1-2, with 9 bases aligning to TRBD1. CDR3 length: 13 residues. CDR1 is ENHRY, CDR2 SYGVKD, per germline. V lost 6 bases, J lost 4 bases, and 3 bases stayed unmatched.

This clonotype was picked up many times. The chain carries TRBV7-6 and TRBJ2-2; tentatively, D is TRBD1 or TRBD2 (6 bases each). This CDR3 has 15 amino acids. Trimming took 5 bases from V and 4 from J, leaving 14 bases between them. CDR1 is SGHVS, CDR2 FNYEAQ, per germline. The CDR3 DNA reads as TGTGCCAGCAGCCTGTTACAGGGAGGCACCGGGGAGCTGTTTTTT. Translated, it gives CASSLLQGGTGELFF.

This clonotype was counted only a few times. The chain uses TRBV28 and TRBJ2-7; TRBD1 is a possible D gene (5 bases). This CDR3 has 17 residues. V lost 7 bases, J lost 5 bases, and 27 bases lay in between. Per the germline V gene, CDR1 is MDHEN and CDR2 is SYDVKM. The CDR3 bases are TGTGCCAGCACCCCCGTTGGGGCTAGTCCACATGGGGACGAGCAGTACGTC. Translated: CASTPVGASPHGDEQYV.

The V call is TRBV5-1, the J call TRBJ1-5, with 8 positions matching TRBD1. With 2 bases clipped from V and 6 bases from J, the junction kept 7 bases outside the gene matches. Germline lookup yields CDR1 SGHRS and CDR2 YFSETQ. This CDR3 has 15 residues. The CDR3, as DNA: TGCGCCAGCAGCTTAAGCGGACAGGGTGGTCAGCCCCAGCATTTT. This translates into CASSLSGQGGQPQHF.

This clonotype was picked up a small number of times. This sequence joins TRBV29-1 and TRBJ2-7; D is possibly TRBD1 (6 bases). The CDR3 totals 11 residues. V gave up 7 bases and J gave up 5 bases, with 12 bases separating them. From germline, CDR1 is SQVTM and CDR2 ANQGSEA. The CDR3 DNA follows: TGCAGCGCCAAACAGGGACACGAGCAGTACTTC. Translation gives CSAKQGHEQYF.

This clonotype was counted ten times or more. This sequence joins TRBV25-1 and TRBJ2-3, with 12 bases identical to TRBD2. CDR1 is MGHDK, CDR2 SYGVNS, per germline. After removal of 2 bases from V and 4 bases from J, the junction contained 7 bases not matched to a gene. CDR3 size: 17 residues. The CDR3 DNA reads as TGTGCCAGCAGTGAACCCCGACTAGCGGGGGCCGCAGATACGCAGTATTTT. This translates into CASSEPRLAGAADTQYF.

This clonotype was found a few times. This sequence joins TRBV5-1 and TRBJ2-3, with 11 bases identical to TRBD2. CDR1 is SGHRS, CDR2 YFSETQ, per germline. This CDR3 region has 15 residues. With 6 bases clipped from V and 0 bases from J, the junction kept 3 bases outside the gene matches. CDR3 sequence: CASTTSGTSTDTQYF. CDR3 bases: TGCGCCAGCACGACTAGCGGGACTAGCACAGATACGCAGTATTTT.

The V and J genes are TRBV28 and TRBJ1-5, with 7 nucleotides matching TRBD1. This CDR3 has 14 amino acids. The J segment lost 4 bases and the V segment lost 3 bases, leaving 3 bases of the junction unmatched. In germline, CDR1 is MDHEN, CDR2 SYDVKM. The CDR3 DNA reads TGTGCCAGCAGTTTGGAGACAGGGAATCAGCCCCAGCATTTT. The encoded protein is CASSLETGNQPQHF. The full variable domain, with the rest looked up from reference TRBV28 and TRBJ1-5, is DVKVTQSSRYLVKRTGEKVFLECVQDMDHENMFWYRQDPGLGLRLIYFSYDVKMKEKGDIPEGYSVSREKKERFSLILESASTNQTSMYLCASSLETGNQPQHFGDGTRLSIL.

The rearrangement joins TRBV7-9 to TRBJ2-5; D is ambiguous. Deletions cut 5 bases from V and 2 bases from J, with 9 bases between. The germline V gene has CDR1 SEHNR and CDR2 FQNEAQ (reference sequence). The CDR3 is 13 residues long. The CDR3 sequence is CASSVTVQETQYF. The CDR3 DNA follows: TGTGCCAGCAGCGTAACTGTTCAAGAGACCCAGTACTTC.

The chain carries TRBV7-9 and TRBJ2-2; D not certain. V gave up 2 bases and J gave up 7 bases, with 5 bases separating them. CDR1 SEHNR and CDR2 FQNEAQ come from the germline V gene (reference sequence). The CDR3 runs 12 residues. The CDR3, as DNA: TGTGCCAGCAGCTTATCGAACGGGGAGCTGTTTTTT. Its protein is CASSLSNGELFF.

The table lists this clonotype with a few counts. The chain links TRBV10-3 to TRBJ1-6; D perhaps matches TRBD1 (6 bases). Germline CDR1 reads ENHRY; CDR2 reads SYGVKD. This CDR3 comprises 15 residues. The V gene lost 0 bases and the J gene lost 10 bases, with 13 bases spanning the gap. This CDR3 reads CAISESGTRQSPLHF. The DNA for the CDR3 is TGTGCCATCAGTGAGTCAGGGACAAGACAATCACCCCTCCACTTT.

The sample holds many counts of this clonotype. The genes are TRBV7-3 and TRBJ2-3, with TRBD2 matching 10 bases. The ends lost 4 bases at V and 5 bases at J; junction bases unmatched: 6. The V gene's germline CDR1 is SGHTA and CDR2 FQGTGA. The CDR3 length is 15 residues. CDR3 region: CASSSTSGVGDTQYF. The CDR3 DNA reads as TGTGCCAGCAGCTCTACTAGCGGGGTTGGAGATACGCAGTATTTT.

This clonotype has ten or more counts. This chain links TRBV12-3 or TRBV12-4 with TRBJ2-6; 10 bases align to TRBD1. The CDR3 extends over 17 amino acids. J gave up 1 base and V 8 bases, and 8 bases lay outside the gene matches. CDR3: CASRPGQGRSGANVLTF. CDR3 bases: TGTGCCAGCCGCCCGGGACAGGGGAGATCTGGGGCCAACGTCCTGACTTTC.

This clonotype was counted many times. The chain has TRBV7-9 and TRBJ2-1; D possibly corresponds to TRBD1 (6 bases). V was trimmed by 10 bases and J by 2 bases, leaving 15 bases between them. CDR1 SEHNR and CDR2 FQNEAQ come from the germline V gene (reference sequence). The CDR3 is made up of 14 amino acids. CDR3 nucleotide sequence: TGTGCCACCCTCCCTCGGGACACCTACAATGAGCAGTTCTTC. This translates into CATLPRDTYNEQFF.

The chain links TRBV20-1 to TRBJ1-1; D may be TRBD1 (5 bases). The germline V and J ends were trimmed by 0 bases and 3 bases, with 8 bases remaining between them. CDR1 and CDR2 (germline): DFQATT, SNEGSKA (reference sequence). CDR3 length: 13 residues. The CDR3 DNA follows: TGCAGTGCTAGAGAGGGAGGGGACACTGAAGCTTTCTTT. Encoded protein: CSAREGGDTEAFF.

The rearrangement joins TRBV20-1 to TRBJ2-1; 7 bases align to TRBD1. The CDR3 sequence is 15 residues long. Germline lookup yields CDR1 DFQATT and CDR2 SNEGSKA (reference sequence). Trimming cost V 3 bases and J 8 bases; bases outside gene matches: 13. CDR3: CSAREKGTAFDEQFF. DNA of the CDR3: TGCAGTGCTAGGGAGAAGGGGACAGCGTTCGATGAGCAGTTCTTC.

The CDR3 is CASQRGGYNEQFF. The CDR3, as DNA: TGTGCCAGCCAGAGGGGGGGCTACAATGAGCAGTTCTTC. This rearrangement joins TRBV12-3 or TRBV12-4 to TRBJ2-1, with D perhaps matching TRBD2 (7 bases). CDR3 size: 13 residues. V lost 8 bases to trimming and J lost 3 bases, with 11 bases between them.

The chain carries TRBV6-5 and TRBJ2-7; a weak D match, TRBD2 (6 bases). V was trimmed by 8 bases and J by 3 bases, leaving 14 bases between them. The CDR3 runs to 13 residues. Per the germline V gene, CDR1 is MNHEY and CDR2 is SVGAGI. Written as DNA, the CDR3 is TGTGCCAGCTCCCCAGGGAGGCTCTACGAGCAGTACGTC. It specifies CASSPGRLYEQYV.

This clonotype was seen repeatedly, ten times or more. The gene calls are TRBV29-1 and TRBJ2-1; 10 bases are shared with TRBD1. The V gene's germline CDR1 is SQVTM and CDR2 ANQGSEA. The CDR3 is made up of 14 amino acids. The ends lost 7 bases at V and 10 bases at J; junction bases unmatched: 13. CDR3 loop: CSAIWDRGMGEQFF. DNA for the CDR3: TGCAGCGCTATTTGGGACAGGGGTATGGGGGAGCAGTTCTTC.

This clonotype was counted only a few times. As DNA, the CDR3 is TGTGCCAGCAGGACAAGGACGAGTAAGCAGTTCTTC. It specifies CASRTRTSKQFF. This chain uses TRBV27 with TRBJ2-1; D is unresolved. Trimming took 6 bases from V and 11 from J, leaving 14 bases between them. The V gene's germline CDR1 is MNHEY and CDR2 SMNVEV (reference sequence). The CDR3 contains 12 residues.

At least ten counts were recorded for this clonotype. The V gene is TRBV15, the J gene TRBJ2-1, with D tentatively TRBD2 (6 bases). Trimming took 0 bases from V and 7 from J, leaving 19 bases between them. The CDR3 has 17 residues. Germline V gene sequence: CDR1 LNHNV, CDR2 YYDKDF (reference sequence). CDR3: CATSRDMGGDPLNEQFF. As DNA, the CDR3 is TGTGCCACCAGCAGAGATATGGGGGGTGACCCTCTGAATGAGCAGTTCTTC.

This clonotype came up a few times. The chain joins TRBV10-3 to TRBJ2-3, with a possible D match to TRBD2 (6 bases). V was cut by 5 bases and J by 3 bases, with 15 bases left in between. The V gene's germline CDR1 is ENHRY and CDR2 SYGVKD. The CDR3 consists of 15 residues. CDR3 amino acids: CAISLDGGGTDTQYF. CDR3 DNA: TGTGCCATCAGTCTCGACGGAGGAGGGACAGATACGCAGTATTTT.

This clonotype was observed many times. This chain links TRBV4-3 with TRBJ2-4; perhaps D is TRBD1 or TRBD2 (5 bases each). CDR1 is LGHNA, CDR2 YSLEER, per germline. This CDR3 spans 15 amino acids. V was cut by 3 bases and J by 4 bases, with 13 bases left in between. The CDR3 sequence is CASSQAGREKNIQYF. The CDR3 nucleotides are TGCGCCAGCAGCCAGGCGGGCAGGGAGAAAAACATTCAGTACTTC.

V is TRBV20-1 and J is TRBJ1-1; TRBD1 might be the D (5 bases). This CDR3 has 13 residues. CDR1 is DFQATT, CDR2 SNEGSKA, per germline (reference sequence). V lost 3 bases and J 1 base, leaving 9 bases between the germline ends. In DNA form, the CDR3 reads TGCAGTGCTAGCGGACACCCGAACACTGAAGCTTTCTTT. Translated: CSASGHPNTEAFF.

In this sample, this clonotype turned up a few times. V usage is TRBV19 and J usage is TRBJ1-1, with D hard to call. CDR3 size: 13 residues. V lost 1 base and J 3 bases, leaving 6 bases between the germline ends. The germline gives CDR1 LNHDA, CDR2 SQIVND (reference sequence). The chain's CDR3 is CASSIGVDTEAFF. As DNA, the CDR3 is TGTGCCAGTAGTATAGGGGTTGACACTGAAGCTTTCTTT. Filled out from reference TRBV19 and TRBJ1-1, the complete variable domain reads DGGITQSPKYLFRKEGQNVTLSCEQNLNHDAMYWYRQDPGQGLRLIYYSQIVNDFQKGDIAEGYSVSREKKESFPLTVTSAQKNPTAFYLCASSIGVDTEAFFGQGTRLTVV.

This clonotype was counted at least ten times. V gene TRBV3-1 combines with J gene TRBJ1-4; tentative D call: TRBD1 (5 bases). Germline-derived CDR1 and CDR2 are LGHDT and YNNKEL (reference sequence). The ends were cut back, 6 bases at V and 7 bases at J, with 6 bases in the middle. The length of the CDR3 is 11 residues. The DNA for the CDR3 is TGTGCCAGCAGGAGGGGTGAAAAACTGTTTTTT. Its protein product is CASRRGEKLFF.

The rearrangement uses TRBV6-5 and TRBJ1-2, with D uncertain. Germline values: CDR1 MNHEY, CDR2 SVGAGI. The CDR3 has 15 residues. Between the trimmed V and J ends, which lost 0 bases and 0 bases, there was a span of 8 bases. This CDR3 is CASSYSEDTNYGYTF. The CDR3 nucleotides are TGTGCCAGCAGTTACTCGGAGGATACTAACTATGGCTACACCTTC.

This clonotype was recorded a few times. This chain joins TRBV2 and TRBJ2-3; D may be TRBD1 or TRBD2 (5 bases each). CDR1 is SNHLY, CDR2 FYNNEI, per germline. The CDR3 sequence is 11 residues long. V dropped 10 bases and J dropped 5 bases, with 10 bases sitting between them. In nucleotides, the CDR3 is TGTGCCACGAGGGGTGGAGATACGCAGTATTTT. Its protein is CATRGGDTQYF.